This T cell receptor (beta chain) was documented in a study of shared clonotypes between healthy human individuals. Study information: The plates for each donor numbered three CD4 naive, three CD4 memory, two CD8 naive and one CD8 memory.

CDR1 PRHDT and CDR2 FYEKMQ come from the germline V gene (reference sequence). This CDR3 is built from 15 residues. Trimming removed 5 bases from V and 6 bases from J, with 17 bases in between. Naive CD8 cells, CD45RO-negative and positively selected for CCR7, excluded terminally differentiated effector memory CD45RA+ cells. Assay: immunoSEQ multiplex PCR; the TCRdb copy retains only in-frame clones and omits some. The sample shows approximately 2,200,000 clones, 93% of them seen only once. The sample was naive CD8+ T cells from PBMCs. This sequence was found in a man younger than 35 in good health. Some clones in this sample may be carry-over from other donors' samples. The rearrangement uses TRBV13 and TRBJ1-5; unclear D gene. The CDR3 here is CASSPGRTSSQPQHF. CDR3 bases: TGTGCCAGCAGCCCGGGTCGGACCTCTAGTCAGCCCCAGCATTTT.